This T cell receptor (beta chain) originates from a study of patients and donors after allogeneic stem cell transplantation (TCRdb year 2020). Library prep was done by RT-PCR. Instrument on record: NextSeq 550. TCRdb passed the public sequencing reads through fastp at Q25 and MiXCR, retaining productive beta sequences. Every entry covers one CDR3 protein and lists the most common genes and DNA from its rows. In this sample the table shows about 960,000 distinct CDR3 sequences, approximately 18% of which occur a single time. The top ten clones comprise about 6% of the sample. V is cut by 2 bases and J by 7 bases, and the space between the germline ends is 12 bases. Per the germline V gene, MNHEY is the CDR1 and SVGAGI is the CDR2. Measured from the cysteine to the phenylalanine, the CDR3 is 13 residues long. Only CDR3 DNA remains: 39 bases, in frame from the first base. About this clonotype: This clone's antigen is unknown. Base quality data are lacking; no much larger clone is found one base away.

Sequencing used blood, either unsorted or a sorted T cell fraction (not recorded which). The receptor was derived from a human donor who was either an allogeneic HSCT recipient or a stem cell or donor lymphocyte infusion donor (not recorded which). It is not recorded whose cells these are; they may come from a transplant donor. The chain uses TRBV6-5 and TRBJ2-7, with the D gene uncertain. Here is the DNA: TGTGCCAGCAGTTACGGGGATCTACAGGAGCAGTACTTC. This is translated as CASSYGDLQEQYF.